The rows below give T cell receptor beta chains drawn from one sample of a study of low-dose radiotherapy and immunotherapy resistance in tumors. TCRdb independently ran MiXCR on the reads; one entry per CDR3 protein. Among about 97,000 distinct CDR3 sequences listed, roughly 20% were seen once. Sequenced material: PBMCs, taken after low-dose radiotherapy plus immunotherapy. All receptors derive from a male donor with prostate cancer. CDR3s include the opening cysteine and the closing phenylalanine or tryptophan. The D gene is left open where the match is weak. The size entry is marked missing in some rows and otherwise reads once, few, many or a size class.

TRBJ2-7 TRBD1 TRBV20-1 - TGCAGTGCTAGGGCGGGCGGGACAGGGCTCAACGAGCAGTACTTC CSARAGGTGLNEQYF
TRBJ2-7 - TRBV5-6 many TGTGCCAGCAGCCGTGGAGCCCACGAGCAGTACTTC CASSRGAHEQYF
TRBJ1-1 - TRBV2 many TGTGCCAGCAGTGAAGTGGGCGGAATGAACACTGAAGCTTTCTTT CASSEVGGMNTEAFF
TRBJ2-1 - TRBV27 many TGTGCCAGTCGAATTGGGGGGAATGAGCAGTTCTTC CASRIGGNEQFF
TRBJ2-4 TRBD2 TRBV12-5 many TGTGCTAGTGGTCCGAACCTCCGCGACACTAGCGGGGGGAATATAGCCAAAAACATTCAGTACTTC CASGPNLRDTSGGNIAKNIQYF
TRBJ2-6 TRBD1 TRBV4-3 - TGCGCCAGCAGCCGAGGACAGGGCTCCTCTGGGGCCAACGTCCTGACTTTC CASSRGQGSSGANVLTF
TRBJ1-3 TRBD1 TRBV19 many TGCGCCAGTACAGGGGCTGGAAACACCATATATTTT CASTGAGNTIYF
TRBJ2-2 - TRBV6-1 many TGTGCCACAGACAGAACCGGGGAGCTGTTTTTT CATDRTGELFF
TRBJ2-2 TRBD2 TRBV12-3/TRBV12-4 - TGTGCCAGCGAGACTAGCGGGGGGACCGGGGAGCTGTTTTTT CASETSGGTGELFF
TRBJ1-3 - TRBV7-2 many TGTGCCAGCAGCGTACAGGGAAGGAGGGCTGGAAACACCATATATTTT CASSVQGRRAGNTIYF
TRBJ2-7 TRBD1 TRBV3-1 many TGTGCCAGCAGCCCCGGGACAGGGGGAAGCTCCTACGAGCAGTACTTC CASSPGTGGSSYEQYF
TRBJ2-1 TRBD2 TRBV12-3/TRBV12-4 many TGTGCCAGCAGTTTAGCGCGGGGGGGTGAGCAGTTCTTC CASSLARGGEQFF
TRBJ2-1 - TRBV7-2 many TGTGCCAGCAGCCCGTGGGGAACACATATGGGGAATGAGCAGTTCTTC CASSPWGTHMGNEQFF
TRBJ2-5 - TRBV4-1 many TGCGCCAGCAGTTCGACTAGTCTTGGAGAGACCCAGTACTTC CASSSTSLGETQYF
TRBJ2-7 - TRBV10-3 many TGTGCCATCAGTGAGGGGGGAAACAGCGAGCAGTACTTC CAISEGGNSEQYF
TRBJ1-6 - TRBV7-8 many TGTGCCAGCAGCTTAGCTATTGGGGAAGGGTCACCCCTCCACTTT CASSLAIGEGSPLHF
TRBJ2-3 - TRBV4-1 many TGCGCCAGCAGCCAAGTGGCCTCTAGCGTCACAGATACGCAGTATTTT CASSQVASSVTDTQYF
TRBJ2-7 - TRBV10-2 many TGCGCCAGCAGACAGGGCGGTCCCTACGAGCAGTACTTC CASRQGGPYEQYF
TRBJ1-2 TRBD1 TRBV6-5 many TGTGCCAGCAGCCTGACAGGGGGCGCCAACTTTGGCTACACCTTC CASSLTGGANFGYTF
TRBJ2-2 TRBD1 TRBV2 many TGTGCCAGCAGCCGTTATAGGGACAGGACGAACACCGGGGAGCTGTTTTTT CASSRYRDRTNTGELFF